The 32 T cell receptor beta chains in this list originate from one sample, sequenced in a study of T-cell reconstitution after alpha-beta-depleted transplantation in children. As it was prepared, the TCRbeta library received unique molecular identifiers. TCRdb called the PCR reads again in MiXCR, with one record for every CDR3 protein. The sample carries over 70,000 distinct CDR3 sequences, roughly 8% recorded once. This specimen consisted of PBMCs from the stem cell graft donor, obtained from the stem cell graft. These TCRs come from a human donor who donated a stem cell graft to a child with congenital amegakaryocytic thrombocytopenia.

This clonotype was counted at least ten times. The genes are TRBV15 and TRBJ2-2; no definite D call. The CDR3 consists of 14 residues. Germline-derived CDR1 and CDR2 are LNHNV and YYDKDF (reference sequence). The V end was cut by 5 bases, the J end by 0 bases, with 7 bases between. CDR3 region: CATSLGSNTGELFF. CDR3 in DNA: TGTGCCACCAGCTTGGGGTCGAACACCGGGGAGCTGTTTTTT.

This clonotype was observed many times. V gene TRBV20-1 combines with J gene TRBJ2-7; TRBD1 matches at 8 bases. V gave up 6 bases and J gave up 0 bases; unmatched junction bases: 7. CDR3 length: 14 amino acids. Germline loops: CDR1 DFQATT, CDR2 SNEGSKA (reference sequence). The DNA of the CDR3 is TGCAGTGCAACAAACAGGGGGAGCTCCTACGAGCAGTACTTC. Its protein product is CSATNRGSSYEQYF.

V is TRBV29-1 and J is TRBJ2-7; D not resolved. Trimming removed 6 bases from V and 4 bases from J, with 13 bases in between. This CDR3 contains 12 residues. From germline, CDR1 is SQVTM and CDR2 ANQGSEA. The CDR3 protein is CSVRTVRYEQYF. Written as DNA, the CDR3 is TGCAGCGTCCGGACGGTACGGTACGAGCAGTACTTC.

This clonotype was seen ten or more times. CDR3 in amino acids: CATSDRTSGGAPETQYF. The CDR3 DNA reads as TGTGCCACCAGTGATCGGACTAGCGGGGGGGCCCCTGAGACCCAGTACTTC. This chain connects TRBV24-1 to TRBJ2-5, with 15 bases lining up with TRBD2. The CDR3 is made up of 17 amino acids. J gave up 5 bases and V 3 bases, and 6 bases lay outside the gene matches. Germline V gene lookup returns CDR1 KGHDR and CDR2 SFDVKD.

This clonotype was recorded many times. CDR3 amino acids: CASSLDREKDEQYF. CDR3 nucleotides: TGTGCCAGCAGTTTAGACAGGGAGAAGGACGAGCAGTACTTC. The rearrangement uses TRBV12-3 or TRBV12-4 and TRBJ2-7, with D perhaps matching TRBD1 (6 bases). V was clipped by 1 base and J by 5 bases, with 12 bases between them. The CDR3 extends over 14 amino acids.

This clonotype was seen many times. The chain recombines TRBV15 with TRBJ1-2; D uncertain. Germline values: CDR1 LNHNV, CDR2 YYDKDF (reference sequence). This CDR3 is 13 amino acids long. With 3 bases removed from V and 6 bases from J, the gap between germline ends came to 11 bases. In nucleotides, the CDR3 is TGTGCCACCAGCAGGGAAAGACGGGATGGCTACACCTTC. The encoded protein is CATSRERRDGYTF.

At least ten counts were recorded for this clonotype. The J gene is TRBJ2-3, the V gene TRBV7-2; D unclear. V lost 1 base, J lost 6 bases, and 2 bases lay in between. The germline CDR1 and CDR2 sequences are SGHTA and FQGNSA. CDR3 size: 11 residues. CDR3: CASSLVDTQYF. In nucleotides, the CDR3 is TGTGCCAGCAGCTTAGTTGATACGCAGTATTTT.

This clonotype was seen ten or more times. The CDR3 reads CASSTRGLGTGELFF. The CDR3 DNA reads as TGTGCCAGCAGTACCAGGGGGCTGGGCACCGGGGAGCTGTTTTTT. The rearrangement joins TRBV28 to TRBJ2-2, with TRBD1 matching over 8 bases. The J segment lost 4 bases and the V segment lost 5 bases, leaving 6 bases of the junction unmatched. The CDR3 extends over 15 amino acids. Per germline, CDR1 MDHEN and CDR2 SYDVKM.

There are many counts of this clonotype. The CDR3 DNA sequence: TGCGCCAGCAGCCCCGGGACAGGGAACAATGAGCAGTTCTTC. Amino acid sequence: CASSPGTGNNEQFF. The chain recombines TRBV5-1 with TRBJ2-1; 9 bases fit TRBD1. The CDR3 spans 14 residues. The germline CDR1 and CDR2 sequences are SGHRS and YFSETQ. Unmatched junction bases numbered 4, after V lost 4 bases and J lost 5 bases.

This clonotype has a count of ten or more. V usage is TRBV12-3 or TRBV12-4 and J usage is TRBJ1-3, with D possibly TRBD1 on 5 matching bases. CDR3 length: 16 residues. V was cut by 6 bases and J by 0 bases, with 15 bases left in between. In nucleotides, the CDR3 is TGTGCCAGCAGGAAAACTCCCAGGGACTCTGGAAACACCATATATTTT. Its protein product is CASRKTPRDSGNTIYF.

The table lists this clonotype with a few counts. The chain carries TRBV20-1 and TRBJ2-1; 8 bases map to TRBD2. With V trimmed by 6 bases and J by 1 base, 5 bases remained unmatched. This CDR3 has 14 residues. Germline CDR1 DFQATT, CDR2 SNEGSKA (reference sequence). In DNA, the CDR3 is TGCAGTGCGTTGACTAGCGAGTCCTACAATGAGCAGTTCTTC. Its protein product is CSALTSESYNEQFF.

This clonotype was observed at least ten times. CDR3 protein: CASSLGGPRETDTQYF. The CDR3 bases are TGTGCCAGCAGCTTAGGCGGGCCCCGGGAGACAGATACGCAGTATTTT. The chain carries TRBV7-6 and TRBJ2-3; D is perhaps TRBD2 (6 bases). Germline loops: CDR1 SGHVS, CDR2 FNYEAQ. The CDR3 runs to 16 residues. V shed 1 base and J shed 3 bases, with 14 bases lying between them.

As concerns this clonotype: Mismatch with germline at one junction end may stem from a read error. The chain is built from TRBV7-9 and TRBJ2-7; D is perhaps TRBD2 (5 bases). Germline lookup yields CDR1 SEHNR and CDR2 FQNEAQ (reference sequence). This CDR3 comprises 11 residues. The CDR3 loop is CARSPGGEQYF. CDR3 in DNA: TGTGCCCGCAGCCCAGGAGGCGAGCAGTACTTC.

This clonotype was picked up many times. The chain combines TRBV3-1 with TRBJ2-7; 8 bases are a match to TRBD2. The V gene end was trimmed by 4 bases and the J gene end by 5 bases; junction bases not matched to a gene: 7. CDR3 size: 14 residues. Looked up from germline, CDR1 is LGHDT and CDR2 is YNNKEL (reference sequence). The CDR3 region is CASSPHGLAHEQYF. In nucleotides, the CDR3 is TGTGCCAGCAGCCCACACGGACTAGCCCACGAGCAGTACTTC.

This clonotype was counted at least ten times. The chain links TRBV20-1 to TRBJ2-6; D remains ambiguous. CDR1 and CDR2 from the germline V gene are DFQATT and SNEGSKA (reference sequence). V lost 4 bases and J 1 base, leaving 8 bases between the germline ends. This CDR3 has 14 amino acids. CDR3 in amino acids: CSAMVFSGANVLTF. DNA for the CDR3: TGCAGTGCTATGGTGTTTTCTGGGGCCAACGTCCTGACTTTC.

The table lists this clonotype with many counts. The chain has TRBV7-7 and TRBJ2-3, with D perhaps TRBD2 (6 bases). Germline values: CDR1 SSHAT, CDR2 FNYEAQ (reference sequence). The CDR3 is 14 residues long. Between the trimmed V and J ends, which lost 5 bases and 4 bases, there was a span of 13 bases. The CDR3 sequence is CASSPLGGADTQYF. The CDR3 bases are TGTGCCAGCAGCCCCCTGGGGGGAGCAGATACGCAGTATTTT.

In its sample, this clonotype was seen many times. CDR3 region: CASSPSALTSGTFEQYF. For the CDR3, the DNA is TGCGCCAGCAGCCCGAGTGCCTTGACTAGCGGGACTTTCGAGCAGTACTTC. V gene TRBV5-1 combines with J gene TRBJ2-7; 11 positions match TRBD2. The CDR3 loop spans 17 amino acids. Germline CDR1 and CDR2: SGHRS and YFSETQ. Trimming cost V 4 bases and J 6 bases; bases outside gene matches: 15.

This clonotype was detected many times. The J gene is TRBJ2-3, the V gene TRBV20-1; 14 bases map to TRBD2. The CDR3 length is 16 residues. The germline V gene encodes CDR1 DFQATT and CDR2 SNEGSKA (reference sequence). V shed 6 bases, J shed 6 bases, and the junction held 11 bases outside the gene matches. The CDR3, as DNA: TGCAGTGCCCCCCCTCGGACTAGCGGGGGGACGGATACGCAGTATTTT. Amino acid sequence: CSAPPRTSGGTDTQYF.

This clonotype has at least ten counts. This rearrangement joins TRBV12-3 or TRBV12-4 to TRBJ1-4; D is unclear. V lost 1 base, J lost 8 bases, and 5 bases lay in between. The CDR3 covers 12 residues. Here the CDR3 reads CASSLGVEKLFF. The CDR3 DNA is TGTGCCAGCAGTTTAGGGGTCGAAAAACTGTTTTTT.

This clonotype was seen repeatedly, ten times or more. This chain uses TRBV20-1 with TRBJ1-1; 7 nucleotides align to TRBD1. The germline V gene has CDR1 DFQATT and CDR2 SNEGSKA (reference sequence). The CDR3 has 12 amino acids. V shed 3 bases, J shed 4 bases, and the junction held 2 bases outside the gene matches. CDR3 loop: CSASQGVTEAFF. CDR3 in DNA: TGCAGTGCTAGTCAGGGGGTCACTGAAGCTTTCTTT.

The V gene is TRBV20-1, the J gene TRBJ1-1; D is perhaps TRBD1 (6 bases). The V gene lost 0 bases and the J gene lost 5 bases, with 16 bases spanning the gap. CDR3 length equals 15 residues. Germline lookup yields CDR1 DFQATT and CDR2 SNEGSKA (reference sequence). Here the CDR3 DNA reads TGCAGTGCTAGAGAGGGGGGCTGGTCCAGAACTGAAGCTTTCTTT. This encodes CSAREGGWSRTEAFF.

This clonotype was seen at least ten times. The chain employs TRBV12-3 or TRBV12-4 and TRBJ1-6; no definite D call. V lost 5 bases, J lost 12 bases, and 17 bases lay in between. The CDR3 is made up of 14 amino acids. CDR3 coding DNA: TGTGCCAGCAGTATTCTGACGGGGAGCGGACCCCTCCACTTT. It codes for CASSILTGSGPLHF.

This clonotype came up many times. This chain connects TRBV7-2 to TRBJ2-7; D might be TRBD1 or TRBD2, each matching 5 bases. Germline CDR1 SGHTA, CDR2 FQGNSA. Trimming took 5 bases from V and 7 from J, leaving 15 bases between them. This CDR3 is 13 amino acids long. CDR3 bases: TGTGCCAGCAGCCAGGGACCCAACCTGGAGCAGTACTTC. Residues: CASSQGPNLEQYF.

The table lists this clonotype with many counts. At one boundary the junction diverges from the germline segment, which might be a read error. The chain links TRBV6-5 to TRBJ1-1; no reliable D call. CDR1 and CDR2 (germline): MNHEY, SVGAGI. The CDR3 spans 13 residues. CDR3 sequence: CATHLDANSEAFF. CDR3 coding DNA: TGTGCCACCCACCTGGACGCCAACAGTGAAGCTTTCTTT.

This chain uses TRBV11-2 with TRBJ2-1; 8 bases fit TRBD1. The CDR3 has 13 amino acids. Germline V gene sequence: CDR1 SGHAT, CDR2 FQNNGV. The V segment lost 5 bases and the J segment 6 bases; nucleotides outside the gene matches: 3. CDR3 residues: CASSQDRANEQFF. In DNA form, the CDR3 reads TGTGCCAGCAGCCAGGACAGGGCCAATGAGCAGTTCTTC.

There are many counts of this clonotype. V usage is TRBV7-8 and J usage is TRBJ1-3; maybe TRBD1 (6 bases). V was trimmed by 4 bases and J by 2 bases, leaving 9 bases between them. CDR1 is SGHVS and CDR2 is FQNEAQ in the germline V gene. There are 14 residues in the CDR3. The CDR3 DNA is TGTGCCAGCAGCTCCAGGGGTGCTGGAAACACCATATATTTT. Residues: CASSSRGAGNTIYF.

This clonotype was counted at least ten times. The chain couples TRBV7-9 to TRBJ2-3, with D possibly TRBD2 on 6 matching bases. Germline V gene data show CDR1 as SEHNR and CDR2 as FQNEAQ (reference sequence). CDR3 length: 14 residues. Trimming removed 1 base from V and 8 bases from J, with 13 bases in between. The CDR3 spells CASSLGPAGGTQYF. CDR3 nucleotide sequence: TGTGCCAGCAGCTTAGGTCCGGCCGGGGGTACGCAGTATTTT.

There are many counts of this clonotype. The V gene is TRBV20-1, the J gene TRBJ1-4; D is uncertain. This CDR3 has 11 residues. Germline assignment: CDR1 DFQATT and CDR2 SNEGSKA (reference sequence). Trimming pared 6 bases from V and 8 bases from J, leaving 10 bases between. This CDR3 is CSAPLAEKLFF. DNA for the CDR3: TGCAGTGCGCCATTGGCGGAAAAACTGTTTTTT.

The table lists this clonotype with many counts. The chain recombines TRBV20-1 with TRBJ2-5; possible D gene TRBD2, 6 bases. This CDR3 spans 14 amino acids. Deletions cut 6 bases from V and 0 bases from J, with 14 bases between. Per the germline V gene, CDR1 is DFQATT and CDR2 is SNEGSKA (reference sequence). The CDR3 loop is CSALDYRDQETQYF. CDR3 nucleotide sequence: TGCAGTGCCCTGGACTATCGGGACCAAGAGACCCAGTACTTC.

This clonotype has at least ten counts. This chain joins TRBV20-1 and TRBJ2-7; no clear D. There are 13 residues in the CDR3. Per the germline V gene, CDR1 is DFQATT and CDR2 is SNEGSKA (reference sequence). Trimming stripped 5 bases from V and 0 bases from J, with 11 bases between. DNA for the CDR3: TGCAGTGCTTTTAACCCGAGCTCCTACGAGCAGTACTTC. Its protein is CSAFNPSSYEQYF.

This clonotype was recorded at least ten times. The rearrangement uses TRBV12-3 or TRBV12-4 and TRBJ1-5; D gene ambiguous. The V and J ends lost 8 bases and 3 bases respectively, with 14 bases between them. The CDR3 is 14 amino acids. The CDR3 sequence is CASSGISYNQPQHF. The CDR3 DNA reads as TGTGCCAGCTCCGGGATTTCATACAATCAGCCCCAGCATTTT.

This clonotype was counted many times. The genes are TRBV7-2 and TRBJ2-3; 9 bases fit TRBD2. CDR3 length: 16 amino acids. V trimming: 7 bases; J trimming: 3 bases; junction bases outside the gene matches: 11. Germline values: CDR1 SGHTA, CDR2 FQGNSA. The CDR3 DNA reads TGTGCCAGCACCCCCCAGCGGGAGGTTTCAACAGATACGCAGTATTTT. Translated, it gives CASTPQREVSTDTQYF.